These T cell receptor beta chains were read from a single sample in a study of blood T cell repertoires in COVID-19. TCRdb's copy holds only in-frame clones and misses some; the assay was immunoSEQ multiplex PCR. This table has over 150,000 clones, around 79% appearing once. The sample consisted of peripheral blood. These receptors came from a man older than 75 with acute or convalescent COVID-19. Each CDR3 is given with its conserved first and last residue. D genes are given only for firm matches. Part of the rows lack a size; the others show once, few, many or a class for expanded clones.

clone size: .
V gene: TRBV5-6
D gene: TRBD2
J gene: TRBJ2-1
CDR3 length: 17
CDR3 DNA: TGTGCCAGCAGCGAGCGGGGGGGATCCAGCTCCTACAATGAGCAGTTCTTC
CDR3 protein: CASSERGGSSSYNEQFF

clone size: few
V gene: TRBV6-5
D gene: .
J gene: TRBJ1-5
CDR3 length: 13
CDR3 DNA: TGTGCCAGCGGCAGGGATGGCAATCAGCCCCAGCATTTT
CDR3 protein: CASGRDGNQPQHF

clone size: once
V gene: TRBV7-8
D gene: .
J gene: TRBJ2-5
CDR3 length: 15
CDR3 DNA: TGTGCCAGCAGCGTCCTCGGGACTCAGGGAGAGACCCAGTACTTC
CDR3 protein: CASSVLGTQGETQYF

clone size: .
V gene: TRBV6-8
D gene: .
J gene: TRBJ2-5
CDR3 length: 14
CDR3 DNA: TGTGCCAGCAGTTACCCGGAGGCGGGGGAGACCCAGTACTTC
CDR3 protein: CASSYPEAGETQYF

clone size: .
V gene: TRBV6-5
D gene: TRBD2
J gene: TRBJ2-1
CDR3 length: 13
CDR3 DNA: TGTGCCGGACGGGCGGGGGGATACAATGAGCAGTTCTTC
CDR3 protein: CAGRAGGYNEQFF

clone size: .
V gene: TRBV5-4
D gene: .
J gene: TRBJ1-2
CDR3 length: 16
CDR3 DNA: TGTGCCAGCAGCCGGGGGGGGAGCGTCCCCCTCTATGGCTACACCTTC
CDR3 protein: CASSRGGSVPLYGYTF

clone size: many
V gene: TRBV9
D gene: .
J gene: TRBJ1-3
CDR3 length: 15
CDR3 DNA: TGTGCCAGCAGCGTAGCGGCAGGGGAGGGAAACACCATATATTTT
CDR3 protein: CASSVAAGEGNTIYF

clone size: .
V gene: TRBV10-3
D gene: TRBD1
J gene: TRBJ1-1
CDR3 length: 14
CDR3 DNA: TGTGCCATCAGTGAGTCGAGGACAGGGGTTCGAGCTTTCTTT
CDR3 protein: CAISESRTGVRAFF

clone size: .
V gene: TRBV30
D gene: TRBD1
J gene: TRBJ1-5
CDR3 length: 14
CDR3 DNA: TGTGCCTGGAGTGGCGACAGGGGGAGTCAGCCCCAGCATTTT
CDR3 protein: CAWSGDRGSQPQHF

clone size: .
V gene: TRBV6-1
D gene: .
J gene: TRBJ1-1
CDR3 length: 14
CDR3 DNA: TGTGCCAGCAGTGAGCAGCGGGGTTGGTTCGGGGCTTTCTTT
CDR3 protein: CASSEQRGWFGAFF

clone size: .
V gene: TRBV7-2
D gene: .
J gene: TRBJ1-5
CDR3 length: 13
CDR3 DNA: TGTGCCAGCAGCTTAGAGGGGGACCAGCCCCAGCATTTT
CDR3 protein: CASSLEGDQPQHF

clone size: .
V gene: TRBV10-1
D gene: .
J gene: TRBJ2-2
CDR3 length: 16
CDR3 DNA: TGCGCCAGCAGTGGTTTCTTCAAGCGCGGCACCGGGGAGCTGTTTTTT
CDR3 protein: CASSGFFKRGTGELFF

clone size: .
V gene: TRBV3-1/TRBV3-2
D gene: TRBD2
J gene: TRBJ2-3
CDR3 length: 13
CDR3 DNA: TGTGCCAGCAGCCTGGGAGGGCTGGATACGCAGTATTTT
CDR3 protein: CASSLGGLDTQYF

clone size: .
V gene: TRBV7-8
D gene: .
J gene: TRBJ2-3
CDR3 length: 14
CDR3 DNA: TGTGCCAGCAGCTTAGGGCAACAGGGTCGGACGCAGTATTTT
CDR3 protein: CASSLGQQGRTQYF

clone size: .
V gene: TRBV19
D gene: TRBD1
J gene: TRBJ1-5
CDR3 length: 16
CDR3 DNA: TGTGCCAGTAGTCAGACAGGGGGGAGTGGCAATCAGCCCCAGCATTTT
CDR3 protein: CASSQTGGSGNQPQHF

clone size: .
V gene: TRBV2
D gene: TRBD1
J gene: TRBJ2-1
CDR3 length: 14
CDR3 DNA: TGTGCCAGCACCAGATCGGGACAGGGCAGTGAGCAGTTCTTC
CDR3 protein: CASTRSGQGSEQFF

clone size: .
V gene: TRBV19
D gene: TRBD1
J gene: TRBJ1-5
CDR3 length: 14
CDR3 DNA: TGTGCCAGTACCCTGGGAACAGGGGGTCAGCCCCAGCATTTT
CDR3 protein: CASTLGTGGQPQHF

clone size: .
V gene: TRBV3-1/TRBV3-2
D gene: .
J gene: TRBJ1-2
CDR3 length: 14
CDR3 DNA: TGTGCCAGCAGCCAAGTCCTGGAGAGTGGCGGCTACACCTTC
CDR3 protein: CASSQVLESGGYTF

clone size: .
V gene: TRBV6-5
D gene: .
J gene: TRBJ1-1
CDR3 length: 13
CDR3 DNA: TGTGCCAGCAGGGGCCTTTCACCCACTGAAGCTTTCTTT
CDR3 protein: CASRGLSPTEAFF

clone size: few
V gene: TRBV21-1
D gene: .
J gene: TRBJ1-2
CDR3 length: 15
CDR3 DNA: TGTGCCAGCAGCAAGGAGAGGAGGCCTAACTATGGCTACACCTTC
CDR3 protein: CASSKERRPNYGYTF

clone size: .
V gene: TRBV7-3
D gene: TRBD1
J gene: TRBJ2-5
CDR3 length: 14
CDR3 DNA: TGTGCCAGCAGTCCCGGGACAGGGGGACAGACCCAGTACTTC
CDR3 protein: CASSPGTGGQTQYF